The sample holds many counts of the clone carrying this T cell receptor (beta chain). This sample was included in a study of T cells in Graves' hyperthyroidism and ophthalmopathy. There were TCR beta CDR3 regions amplified from RNA transcripts. TCR CDR3 underwent first-round RT-PCR with the HTBI primer set. TCRdb passed the multiplex PCR reads through MiXCR, listing each CDR3 protein once. The table has about 400,000 distinct CDR3 sequences, about 15% seen once. Trimming removed 5 bases at V and 0 bases at J, with 8 bases between. Germline CDR1 reads SGHAT; CDR2 reads FQNNGV. The CDR3 is 13 amino acids.

V is TRBV11-2 and J is TRBJ2-7; weak D call: TRBD1 (5 bases). The sample comprised blood. The clonotype originates from a man aged 18 to 29 with Graves' ophthalmopathy. Here the CDR3 DNA reads TGTGCCAGCAGCCCAGGGATCTCCTACGAGCAGTACTTC. This encodes CASSPGISYEQYF.